This T cell receptor beta chain was sequenced for a study of monozygotic twins with inflammatory bowel disease. TCRdb re-called the 5' RACE reads and shows each CDR3 protein once, DNA omitted. The sample data list over 150,000 distinct CDR3 sequences. Sequencing input: blood. The receptor was derived from a human donor with ulcerative colitis or Crohn's disease, or a healthy co-twin of an affected twin (not recorded which).

CDR3 protein: CASSLVRGPGIQYF. J is TRBJ2-4 and V is TRBV5-8; TCRdb proposes TRBD1, but this gene call is untestable without DNA. The CDR3 spans 14 residues. CDR1 and CDR2 from the germline V gene are SGHTS and YDEGEE.